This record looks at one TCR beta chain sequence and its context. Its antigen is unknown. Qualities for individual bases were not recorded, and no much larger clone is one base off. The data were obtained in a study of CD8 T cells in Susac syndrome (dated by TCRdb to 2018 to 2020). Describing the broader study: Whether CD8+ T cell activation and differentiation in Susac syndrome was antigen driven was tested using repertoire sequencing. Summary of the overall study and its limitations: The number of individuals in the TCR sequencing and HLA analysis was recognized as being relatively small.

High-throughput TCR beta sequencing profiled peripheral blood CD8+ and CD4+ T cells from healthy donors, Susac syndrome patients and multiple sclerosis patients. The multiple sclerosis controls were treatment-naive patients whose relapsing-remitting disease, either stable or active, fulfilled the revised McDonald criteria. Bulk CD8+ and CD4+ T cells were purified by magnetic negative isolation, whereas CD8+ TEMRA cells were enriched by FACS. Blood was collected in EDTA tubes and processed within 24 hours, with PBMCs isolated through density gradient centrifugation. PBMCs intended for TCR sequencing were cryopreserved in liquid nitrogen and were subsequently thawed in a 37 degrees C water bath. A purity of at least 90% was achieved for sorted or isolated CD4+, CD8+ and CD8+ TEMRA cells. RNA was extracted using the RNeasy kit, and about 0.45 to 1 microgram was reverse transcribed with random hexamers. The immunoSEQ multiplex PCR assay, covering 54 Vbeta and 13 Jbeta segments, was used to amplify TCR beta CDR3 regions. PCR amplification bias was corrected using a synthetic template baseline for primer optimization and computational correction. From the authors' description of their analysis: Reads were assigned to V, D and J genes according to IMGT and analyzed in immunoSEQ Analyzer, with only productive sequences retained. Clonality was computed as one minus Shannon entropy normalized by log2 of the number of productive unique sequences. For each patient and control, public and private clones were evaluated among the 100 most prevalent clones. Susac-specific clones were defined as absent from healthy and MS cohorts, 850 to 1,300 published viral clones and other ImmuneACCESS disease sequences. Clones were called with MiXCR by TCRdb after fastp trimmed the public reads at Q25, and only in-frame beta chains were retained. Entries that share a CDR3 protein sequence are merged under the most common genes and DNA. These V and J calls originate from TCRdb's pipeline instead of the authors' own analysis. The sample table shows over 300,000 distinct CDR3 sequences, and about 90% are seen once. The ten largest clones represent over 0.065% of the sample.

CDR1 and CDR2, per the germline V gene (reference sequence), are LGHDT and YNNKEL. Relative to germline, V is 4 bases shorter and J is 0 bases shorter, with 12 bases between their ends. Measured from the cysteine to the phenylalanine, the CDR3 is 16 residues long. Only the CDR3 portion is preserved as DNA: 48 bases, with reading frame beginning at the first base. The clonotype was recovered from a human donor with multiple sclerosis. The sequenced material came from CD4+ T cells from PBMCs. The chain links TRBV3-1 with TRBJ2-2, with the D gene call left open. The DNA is TGTGCCAGCAGCCTCCTGGGCGACCCGAACACCGGGGAGCTGTTTTTT. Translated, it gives CASSLLGDPNTGELFF.